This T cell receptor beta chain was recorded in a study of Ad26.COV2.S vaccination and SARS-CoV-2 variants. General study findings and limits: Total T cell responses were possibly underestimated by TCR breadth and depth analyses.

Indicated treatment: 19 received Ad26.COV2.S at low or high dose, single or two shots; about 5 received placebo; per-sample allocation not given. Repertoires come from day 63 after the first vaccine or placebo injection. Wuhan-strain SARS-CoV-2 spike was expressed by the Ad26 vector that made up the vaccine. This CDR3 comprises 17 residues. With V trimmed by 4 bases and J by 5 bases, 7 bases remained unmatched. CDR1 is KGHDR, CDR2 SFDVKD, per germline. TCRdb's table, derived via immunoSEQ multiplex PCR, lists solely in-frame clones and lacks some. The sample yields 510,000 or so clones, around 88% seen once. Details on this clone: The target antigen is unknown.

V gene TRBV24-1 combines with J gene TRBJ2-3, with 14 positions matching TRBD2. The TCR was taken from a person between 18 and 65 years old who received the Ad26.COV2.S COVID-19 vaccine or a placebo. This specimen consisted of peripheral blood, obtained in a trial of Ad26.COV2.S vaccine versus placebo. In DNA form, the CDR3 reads TGTGCCACCAGTGAAACGGGACTAGCGGGAGAACGAGATACGCAGTATTTT. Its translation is CATSETGLAGERDTQYF.